This T cell receptor (beta chain) was sequenced in a study of shared clonotypes between healthy human individuals. Whole-study context: Used for every donor were three CD4 naive, three CD4 memory, two CD8 naive and one CD8 memory plate.

Libraries were prepared by immunoSEQ multiplex PCR; TCRdb keeps only in-frame clonotypes and omits some of them. Of millions of clones detected, roughly 92% appear once; the ten largest clones hold 0.13% to 0.15%. The investigators split CD4+ cells into a CD45RA+ naive subset and a CD45RA-negative memory subset. Overall study findings and caveats: Large depth notwithstanding, sorted-subset sequencing proved incomplete by rarefaction. Specimens sampled were limited to blood, with tissue repertoires likely differing.

For this clone: Its cognate antigen is unknown.

This CDR3 has 16 amino acids. In germline, CDR1 is SGHRS, CDR2 YFSETQ. The junction had 10 bases not matched to a gene; V was cut back by 5 bases and J by 5 bases. The rearrangement joins TRBV5-1 to TRBJ1-2, with 12 bases that match TRBD1. The sample taken for sequencing was naive CD4+ T cells sorted from blood. As for subset: CD45RA+ positively selected. The sequence was collected from a man aged 18 to 30 in good health. CDR3 in amino acids: CASRRGQGAVFYGYTF. The CDR3 DNA sequence: TGCGCCAGCAGGAGGGGACAGGGGGCCGTTTTTTATGGCTACACCTTC. The full variable domain, completed using reference TRBV5-1 and TRBJ1-2, is KAGVTQTPRYLIKTRGQQVTLSCSPISGHRSVSWYQQTPGQGLQFLFEYFSETQRNKGNFPGRFSGRQFSNSRSEMNVSTLELGDSALYLCASRRGQGAVFYGYTFGSGTRLTVV.